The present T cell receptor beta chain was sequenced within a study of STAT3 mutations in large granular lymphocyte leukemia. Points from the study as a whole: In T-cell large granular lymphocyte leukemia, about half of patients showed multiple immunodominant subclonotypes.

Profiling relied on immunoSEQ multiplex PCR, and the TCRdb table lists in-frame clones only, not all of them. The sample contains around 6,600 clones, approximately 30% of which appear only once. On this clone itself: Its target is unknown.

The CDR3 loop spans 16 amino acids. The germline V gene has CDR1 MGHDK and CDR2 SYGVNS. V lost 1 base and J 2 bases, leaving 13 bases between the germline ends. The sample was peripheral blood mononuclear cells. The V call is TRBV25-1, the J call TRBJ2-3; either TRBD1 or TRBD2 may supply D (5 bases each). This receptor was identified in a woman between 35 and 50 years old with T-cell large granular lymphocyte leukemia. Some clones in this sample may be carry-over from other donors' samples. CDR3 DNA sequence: TGTGCCAGCAGTGAATCGGGAACCGGGACCACAGATACGCAGTATTTT. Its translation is CASSESGTGTTDTQYF.